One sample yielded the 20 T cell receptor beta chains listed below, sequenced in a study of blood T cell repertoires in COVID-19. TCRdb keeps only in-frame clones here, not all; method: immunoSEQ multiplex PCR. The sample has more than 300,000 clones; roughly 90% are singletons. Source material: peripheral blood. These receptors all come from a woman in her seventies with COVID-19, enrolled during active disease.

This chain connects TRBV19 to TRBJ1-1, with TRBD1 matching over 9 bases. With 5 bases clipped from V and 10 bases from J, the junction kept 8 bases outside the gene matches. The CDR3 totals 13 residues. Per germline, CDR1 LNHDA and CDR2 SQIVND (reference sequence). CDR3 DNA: TGTGCCAGTAGTTCTACAGGGGGCTCCGGAGCTTTCTTT. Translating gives CASSSTGGSGAFF.

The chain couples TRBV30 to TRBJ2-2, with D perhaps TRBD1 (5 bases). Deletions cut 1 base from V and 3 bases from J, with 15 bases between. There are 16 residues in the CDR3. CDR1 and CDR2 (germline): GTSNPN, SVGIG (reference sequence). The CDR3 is CAWSATRTGYTGELFF. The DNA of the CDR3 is TGTGCCTGGAGTGCCACCCGTACAGGATACACCGGGGAGCTGTTTTTT.

The CDR3 spells CASSQGQGAVYGYTF. CDR3 coding DNA: TGCGCCAGCAGCCAGGGACAGGGGGCGGTATATGGCTACACCTTC. The chain joins TRBV4-3 to TRBJ1-2, with TRBD1 identical over 12 bases. This CDR3 contains 15 residues. The V and J ends lost 3 bases and 5 bases, in that order; junction bases with no gene match: 4. Germline V lookup: CDR1 LGHNA, CDR2 YSLEER.

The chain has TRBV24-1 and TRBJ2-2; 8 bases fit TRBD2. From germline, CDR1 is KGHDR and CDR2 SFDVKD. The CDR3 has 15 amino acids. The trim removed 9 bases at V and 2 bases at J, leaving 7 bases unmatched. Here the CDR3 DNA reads TGTGCCACCGGGGACGCGGGGGGTAACACCGGGGAGCTGTTTTTT. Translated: CATGDAGGNTGELFF.

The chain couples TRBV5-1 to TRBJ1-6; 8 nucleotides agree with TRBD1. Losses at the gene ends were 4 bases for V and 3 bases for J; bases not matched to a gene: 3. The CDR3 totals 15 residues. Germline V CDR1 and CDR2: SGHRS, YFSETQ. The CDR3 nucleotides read TGCGCCAGCAGCACCACAGGGGGCTATAATTCACCCCTCCACTTT. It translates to CASSTTGGYNSPLHF.

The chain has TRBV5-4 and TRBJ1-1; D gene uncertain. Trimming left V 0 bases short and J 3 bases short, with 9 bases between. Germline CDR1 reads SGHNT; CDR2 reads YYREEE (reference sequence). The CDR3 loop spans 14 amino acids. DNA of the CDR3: TGTGCCAGCAGCTTGGAATACAGTGACACTGAAGCTTTCTTT. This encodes CASSLEYSDTEAFF.

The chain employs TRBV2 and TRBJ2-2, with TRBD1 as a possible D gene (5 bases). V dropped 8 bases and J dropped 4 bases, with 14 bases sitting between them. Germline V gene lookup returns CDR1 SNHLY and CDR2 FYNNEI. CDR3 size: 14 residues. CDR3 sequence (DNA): TGTGCCAGCGCCGTCCAGGGTGTCACCGGGGAGCTGTTTTTT. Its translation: CASAVQGVTGELFF.

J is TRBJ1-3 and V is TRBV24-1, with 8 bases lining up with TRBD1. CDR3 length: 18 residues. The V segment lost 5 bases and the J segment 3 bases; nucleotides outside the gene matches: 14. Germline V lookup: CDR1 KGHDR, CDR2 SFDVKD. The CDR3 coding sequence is TGTGCCACCAGTGTCTTAGGGGCCACAGGGGGTTATGGAAACACCATATATTTT. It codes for CATSVLGATGGYGNTIYF.

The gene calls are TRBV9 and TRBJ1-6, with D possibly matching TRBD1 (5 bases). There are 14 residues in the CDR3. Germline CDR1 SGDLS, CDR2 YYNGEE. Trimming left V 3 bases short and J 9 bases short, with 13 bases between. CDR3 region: CASSGGVKSSPLHF. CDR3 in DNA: TGTGCCAGCAGCGGGGGGGTTAAGAGTTCACCCCTCCACTTT.

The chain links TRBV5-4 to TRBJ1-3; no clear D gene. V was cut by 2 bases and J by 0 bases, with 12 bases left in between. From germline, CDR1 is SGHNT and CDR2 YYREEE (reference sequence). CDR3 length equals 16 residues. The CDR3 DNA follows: TGTGCCAGCAGCTTACCGGGATCACACTCTGGAAACACCATATATTTT. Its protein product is CASSLPGSHSGNTIYF.

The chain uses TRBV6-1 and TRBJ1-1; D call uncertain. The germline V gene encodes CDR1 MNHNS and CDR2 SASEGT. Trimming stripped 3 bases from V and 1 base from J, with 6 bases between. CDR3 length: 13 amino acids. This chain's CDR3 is CASSDGRNTEAFF. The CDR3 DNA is TGTGCCAGCAGTGACGGGAGGAACACTGAAGCTTTCTTT.

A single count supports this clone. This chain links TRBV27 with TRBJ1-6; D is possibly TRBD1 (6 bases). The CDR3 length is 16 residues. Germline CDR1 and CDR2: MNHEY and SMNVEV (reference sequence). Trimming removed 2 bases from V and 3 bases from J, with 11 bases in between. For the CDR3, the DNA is TGTGCCAGCAGTTTACAGGGGTCCTTCTATAATTCACCCCTCCACTTT. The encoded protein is CASSLQGSFYNSPLHF.

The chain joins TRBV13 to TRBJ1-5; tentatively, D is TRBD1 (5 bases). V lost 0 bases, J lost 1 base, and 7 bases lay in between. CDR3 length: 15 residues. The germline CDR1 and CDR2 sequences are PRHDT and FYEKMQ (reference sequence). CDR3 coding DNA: TGTGCCAGCAGCTTAGGCGGGGGGAGCAATCAGCCCCAGCATTTT. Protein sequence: CASSLGGGSNQPQHF.

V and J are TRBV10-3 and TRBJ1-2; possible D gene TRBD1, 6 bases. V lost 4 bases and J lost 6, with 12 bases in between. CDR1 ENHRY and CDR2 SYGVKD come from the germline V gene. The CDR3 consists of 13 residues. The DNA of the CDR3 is TGTGCCATCAGTGCTTCGACAGGACATGGCTACACCTTC. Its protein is CAISASTGHGYTF.

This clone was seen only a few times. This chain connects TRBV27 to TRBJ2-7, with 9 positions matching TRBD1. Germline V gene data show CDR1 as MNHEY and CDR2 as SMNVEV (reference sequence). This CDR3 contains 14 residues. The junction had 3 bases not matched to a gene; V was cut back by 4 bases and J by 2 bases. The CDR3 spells CASSSGTGPYEQYF. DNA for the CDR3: TGTGCCAGCAGTTCCGGGACAGGGCCCTACGAGCAGTACTTC.

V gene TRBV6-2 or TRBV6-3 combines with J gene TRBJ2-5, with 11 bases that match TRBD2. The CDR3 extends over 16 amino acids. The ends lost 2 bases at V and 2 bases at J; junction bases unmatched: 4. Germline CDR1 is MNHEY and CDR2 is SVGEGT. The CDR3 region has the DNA TGTGCCAGCAGTTACCTCCGACTAGCGGGGCAAGAGACCCAGTACTTC. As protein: CASSYLRLAGQETQYF.

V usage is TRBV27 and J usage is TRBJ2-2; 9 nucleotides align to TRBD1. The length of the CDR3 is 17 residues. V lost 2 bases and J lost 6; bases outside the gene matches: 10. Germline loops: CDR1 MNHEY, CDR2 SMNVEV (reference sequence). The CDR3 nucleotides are TGTGCCAGCAGTTTAAGGCTGGACAGGGGAGCCTCCGGGGAGCTGTTTTTT. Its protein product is CASSLRLDRGASGELFF.

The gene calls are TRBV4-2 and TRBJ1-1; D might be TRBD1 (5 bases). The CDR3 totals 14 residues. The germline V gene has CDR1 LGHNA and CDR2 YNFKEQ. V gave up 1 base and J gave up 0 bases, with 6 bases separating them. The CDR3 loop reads CASSQGRVNTEAFF. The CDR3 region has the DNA TGTGCCAGCAGCCAAGGCAGGGTGAACACTGAAGCTTTCTTT.

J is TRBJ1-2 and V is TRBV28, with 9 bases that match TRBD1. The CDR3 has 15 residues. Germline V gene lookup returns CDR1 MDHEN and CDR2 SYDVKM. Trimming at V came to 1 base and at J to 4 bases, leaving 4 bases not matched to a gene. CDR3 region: CASSLYRGQGYGYTF. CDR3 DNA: TGTGCCAGCAGTTTATACAGGGGGCAGGGCTATGGCTACACCTTC.

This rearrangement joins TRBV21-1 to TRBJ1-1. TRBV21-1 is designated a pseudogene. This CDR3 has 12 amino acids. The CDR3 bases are TGTGCCAGCAGGTACTTGAACACTGAAGCTTTCTTT. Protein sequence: CASRYLNTEAFF.